The following is a T cell receptor (beta chain) sequence with its context. Its antigen is undetermined. This sample was taken from a study of CD8+ T cells in alopecia areata. Study conclusions and caveats: In patients, TCRs were shared less clearly than in mice, and HLA may possibly be involved. Normal skin contains resident alphabeta T cells, and these are also sequenced in scalp samples. Alopecia totalis/universalis scalp especially showed more expanded CD8+ clones than normal scalp.

cDNA serving as the sequencing template came from extracted, reverse transcribed RNA. Measured with immunoSEQ multiplex PCR; TCRdb has only the in-frame clones, and not every one. The sample records 140,000 to 150,000 clones, roughly 53% being singletons. The ends were cut back, 5 bases at V and 2 bases at J, with 14 bases in the middle. The CDR3 has 14 amino acids. Germline lookup yields CDR1 SQVTM and CDR2 ANQGSEA. This TCR derives from a human donor with alopecia areata. The material was CD4+ T cells sorted from blood, obtained at week 0. This rearrangement joins TRBV29-1 to TRBJ2-3; TRBD1 is a possible D gene (6 bases). As DNA, the CDR3 is TGCAGCGTTAGTAGGGGGACAACCACAGATACGCAGTATTTT. This translates into CSVSRGTTTDTQYF.